These 20 T cell receptor beta chains share one sample of origin, sequenced in a study of control samples from healthy donors and cancer patients. Produced via immunoSEQ multiplex PCR; TCRdb's table is partial and in-frame only. The table has some 130,000 clones, about 90% seen once; the top ten hold approximately 2.2%. The sequencing sample was made of blood. The origin of the receptors is a woman between 50 and 59 years old in good health.

The chain is built from TRBV13 and TRBJ1-2; 7 nucleotides align to TRBD1. V was clipped by 5 bases and J by 4 bases; unmatched bases: 10. The CDR3 covers 15 residues. The V gene's germline CDR1 is PRHDT and CDR2 FYEKMQ (reference sequence). The CDR3 nucleotides read TGTGCCAGCAGCGAACAAACCGGGACAGTCTATGGCTACACCTTC. Its protein is CASSEQTGTVYGYTF.

The rearrangement links TRBV19 to TRBJ1-1, with D tentatively TRBD1 (6 bases). The CDR3 contains 13 residues. V lost 2 bases, J lost 8 bases, and 12 bases lay in between. Germline CDR1 is LNHDA and CDR2 is SQIVND (reference sequence). The CDR3 is CASSIRNTGEAFF. The CDR3 DNA is TGTGCCAGTAGTATACGGAACACAGGGGAAGCTTTCTTT.

V is TRBV5-1 and J is TRBJ2-5, with TRBD1 as a possible D gene (5 bases). V dropped 3 bases and J dropped 2 bases, with 11 bases sitting between them. There are 14 residues in the CDR3. Germline-derived CDR1 and CDR2 are SGHRS and YFSETQ. This CDR3 is CASSSSGLQETQYF. The CDR3 region has the DNA TGCGCCAGCAGCTCCTCAGGGTTACAAGAGACCCAGTACTTC.

The rearrangement joins TRBV19 to TRBJ1-1; 8 bases line up with TRBD1. V lost 8 bases to trimming and J lost 5 bases; unmatched junction nucleotides: 7. From germline, CDR1 is LNHDA and CDR2 SQIVND (reference sequence). This CDR3 contains 13 residues. The CDR3 loop reads CASLDRVGTEAFF. For the CDR3, the DNA is TGTGCCAGTTTGGACAGGGTAGGTACTGAAGCTTTCTTT.

As to this clone: The sample contains more than one DNA sequence encoding this CDR3. The chain recombines TRBV5-6 with TRBJ1-3, with no clear D. V lost 0 bases, J lost 0 bases, and 7 bases lay in between. CDR1 is SGHDT and CDR2 is YYEEEE in the germline V gene. The length of the CDR3 is 15 residues. In nucleotides, the CDR3 is TGTGCCAGCAGCTTGGGAGGCGGCTCTGGAAACACCATATATTTT. Its protein is CASSLGGGSGNTIYF.

The chain carries TRBV7-8 and TRBJ1-1, with unresolved D. V dropped 5 bases and J dropped 1 base, with 14 bases sitting between them. This CDR3 comprises 15 residues. Per the germline V gene, CDR1 is SGHVS and CDR2 is FQNEAQ. CDR3 DNA: TGTGCCAGCAGCCCCCCCCGACTATCGAACACTGAAGCTTTCTTT. This sequence encodes CASSPPRLSNTEAFF.

The rearrangement joins TRBV2 to TRBJ2-5; a possible D gene is TRBD1 (5 bases). Trimming took 5 bases from V and 1 from J, leaving 11 bases between them. Germline V gives CDR1 SNHLY, CDR2 FYNNEI. The CDR3 length is 14 residues. The chain's CDR3 is CASSKGASQETQYF. The DNA of the CDR3 is TGTGCCAGCAGTAAAGGGGCTTCCCAAGAGACCCAGTACTTC.

In regard to this clone: Other DNA sequences within the sample encode an identical CDR3. V is TRBV5-1 and J is TRBJ2-5; D gene uncertain. Germline CDR1 SGHRS, CDR2 YFSETQ. This CDR3 comprises 13 residues. V gave up 0 bases and J gave up 4 bases, with 7 bases separating them. CDR3 nucleotide sequence: TGCGCCAGCAGCTTGGGGGGTCGAGAGACCCAGTACTTC. It yields the protein CASSLGGRETQYF.

The chain recombines TRBV28 with TRBJ2-1, with D possibly TRBD2 on 5 matching bases. The V gene lost 6 bases and the J gene lost 15 bases, with 15 bases spanning the gap. Per the germline V gene, CDR1 is MDHEN and CDR2 is SYDVKM. The CDR3 runs to 11 residues. The CDR3 bases are TGTGCCAGCAGCTCACGGGGTTGGAGGTTCTTC. Translation: CASSSRGWRFF.

CDR3 sequence: CASSYSGGHQPQHF. DNA for the CDR3: TGTGCCAGCAGTTACTCAGGGGGCCATCAGCCCCAGCATTTT. This rearrangement joins TRBV6-5 to TRBJ1-5; TRBD1 matches at 7 bases. The ends lost 0 bases at V and 5 bases at J; junction bases unmatched: 1. Germline assignment: CDR1 MNHEY and CDR2 SVGAGI. The CDR3 is 14 amino acids.

The V gene is TRBV7-2, the J gene TRBJ2-3, with TRBD2 matching 7 bases. Germline assignment: CDR1 SGHTA and CDR2 FQGNSA. This CDR3 spans 15 amino acids. The trim removed 5 bases at V and 4 bases at J, leaving 9 bases unmatched. The CDR3: CASSRGEFYPDTQYF. CDR3 sequence (DNA): TGTGCCAGCAGCCGGGGGGAGTTTTACCCAGATACGCAGTATTTT.

This chain links TRBV6-4 with TRBJ2-1; D is perhaps TRBD2 (6 bases). The germline gives CDR1 MRHNA, CDR2 SNTAGT. The CDR3 sequence is 14 residues long. Trimming took off 4 bases at V and 6 bases at J, with 13 bases between the two ends. The CDR3: CASSVVADFNEQFF. Here the CDR3 DNA reads TGTGCCAGCAGTGTAGTAGCGGACTTCAATGAGCAGTTCTTC.

V is TRBV2 and J is TRBJ1-2, with D maybe TRBD1 (5 bases). The length of the CDR3 is 17 residues. Deletions cut 6 bases from V and 0 bases from J, with 20 bases between. Germline V gives CDR1 SNHLY, CDR2 FYNNEI. The CDR3, as DNA: TGTGCCAGCAGCCGTGGGGGGGGTGCGTTCGCTAACTATGGCTACACCTTC. It is translated as CASSRGGGAFANYGYTF.

The V call is TRBV27, the J call TRBJ1-5; no clear D gene. The CDR3 length is 15 residues. The germline V gene encodes CDR1 MNHEY and CDR2 SMNVEV (reference sequence). Deletions cut 8 bases from V and 0 bases from J, with 14 bases between. The CDR3 here is CASGNQQHSNQPQHF. CDR3 sequence (DNA): TGTGCCAGCGGGAACCAACAGCATAGCAATCAGCCCCAGCATTTT.

The CDR3 DNA is TGTGCCAGCAGTCCTCATGTGAGGGACTCCTACGAGCAGTACTTC. This gives the protein CASSPHVRDSYEQYF. The rearrangement links TRBV28 to TRBJ2-7, with a tentative D call TRBD2 (5 bases). V was trimmed by 5 bases and J by 0 bases, leaving 14 bases between them. CDR1 and CDR2 from the germline V gene are MDHEN and SYDVKM. CDR3 length: 15 residues. The variable domain in full, completed from reference TRBV28 and TRBJ2-7, reads DVKVTQSSRYLVKRTGEKVFLECVQDMDHENMFWYRQDPGLGLRLIYFSYDVKMKEKGDIPEGYSVSREKKERFSLILESASTNQTSMYLCASSPHVRDSYEQYFGPGTRLTVT.

The J gene is TRBJ2-1, the V gene TRBV5-4; perhaps TRBD1 as D (5 bases). V was pared by 1 base and J by 6 bases, with 5 bases between. This CDR3 has 12 amino acids. In germline, CDR1 is SGHNT, CDR2 YYREEE (reference sequence). The CDR3 sequence: CASSLTGNEQFF. The CDR3 region has the DNA TGTGCCAGCAGCTTGACAGGCAATGAGCAGTTCTTC.

This chain connects TRBV4-1 to TRBJ1-2, with 8 bases identical to TRBD1. Looked up from germline, CDR1 is MGHRA and CDR2 is YSYEKL. J lost 3 bases, V lost 0 bases, and 9 bases had no gene match. The CDR3 is made up of 17 amino acids. The CDR3 nucleotides read TGCGCCAGCAGCCAAGATTCAGGGGGCCTCGAGTACTATGGCTACACCTTC. This sequence encodes CASSQDSGGLEYYGYTF.

The rearrangement links TRBV18 to TRBJ1-2, with D unresolved. CDR3 length: 13 amino acids. The V end lost 5 bases, the J end lost 4 bases, and 11 bases lay between the germline ends. Germline V gives CDR1 KGHSH, CDR2 LQKENI. The CDR3 is CASSDNGVYGYTF. The CDR3 nucleotides are TGTGCCAGCTCAGATAACGGGGTCTATGGCTACACCTTC.

This clone was counted once. The rearrangement joins TRBV19 to TRBJ1-2; D is perhaps TRBD1 (5 bases). The CDR3 is 15 residues long. Trimming pared 0 bases from V and 5 bases from J, leaving 13 bases between. CDR1 and CDR2 (germline): LNHDA, SQIVND (reference sequence). The CDR3 DNA reads TGTGCCAGTAGTATAGATCGAGGCAGGGAGTATGGCTACACCTTC. Translating gives CASSIDRGREYGYTF.

This clone was seen only once. The rearrangement uses TRBV2 and TRBJ2-5, with 7 bases that match TRBD1. J was trimmed by 3 bases and V by 6 bases; bases with no gene match: 7. CDR3 length equals 14 residues. In germline, CDR1 is SNHLY, CDR2 FYNNEI. CDR3 sequence: CASSQADREETQYF. Written as DNA, the CDR3 is TGTGCCAGCAGCCAAGCTGACAGGGAAGAGACCCAGTACTTC.